This paragraph covers one TCR beta chain sequence. Its antigen is undetermined. The data were taken from a study of cytomegalovirus exposure and HLA in healthy donors. Notes on the study in general: Researchers counted roughly 150 TCR beta chains as cytomegalovirus-associated. In the roughly 120 validation repertoires, a later analysis found that first-cohort TCR clusters tended to co-occur. Reportedly, cytomegalovirus status was diagnosed with high sensitivity and specificity.

Sequencing was performed with immunoSEQ multiplex PCR; in TCRdb, only in-frame clones are kept and a portion is missing. The repertoire holds roughly 100,000 clones, over 85% seen once, with 0.89% in the top ten. The sequencing input was PBMCs. The TCR originated in a woman under 30 in good health and CMV-seronegative.

CDR3 protein: CSVEESSGNYGYTF. Here the CDR3 DNA reads TGCAGCGTTGAAGAGTCGTCAGGGAACTATGGCTACACCTTC. The genes are TRBV29-1 and TRBJ1-2; tentative D call: TRBD1 (5 bases). V was cut by 0 bases and J by 2 bases, with 10 bases left in between. This CDR3 spans 14 amino acids. CDR1 SQVTM and CDR2 ANQGSEA come from the germline V gene. Filled out from reference TRBV29-1 and TRBJ1-2, the complete variable domain reads SAVISQKPSRDICQRGTSLTIQCQVDSQVTMMFWYRQQPGQSLTLIATANQGSEATYESGFVIDKFPISRPNLTFSTLTVSNMSPEDSSIYLCSVEESSGNYGYTFGSGTRLTVV.